This T cell receptor (beta chain) was obtained from a study of blood T cell repertoires in COVID-19. The V and J ends lost 2 bases and 4 bases, in that order; junction bases with no gene match: 9. This CDR3 is built from 16 residues. Germline values: CDR1 KGHSH, CDR2 LQKENI. Measured with immunoSEQ multiplex PCR; TCRdb has only the in-frame clones, and not every one. Of under 300,000 clones listed, about 80% are singletons. V is TRBV18 and J is TRBJ2-7; TRBD1 agrees at 9 bases. The sequence derives from a woman at least 80 years old with acute or convalescent COVID-19. The sample consisted of peripheral blood. In DNA, the CDR3 is TGTGCCAGCTCACCAAATCCCCCGGGACAGGGATACGAGCAGTACTTC. This gives the protein CASSPNPPGQGYEQYF.